This entry lists 27 T cell receptor beta chains sequenced from one sample in a study of blood T cell repertoires in COVID-19. Only in-frame clones appear in the TCRdb table, and some are missing; sequencing was by immunoSEQ multiplex PCR. Of about 83,000 clones listed, roughly 82% were seen once; the top ten hold about 8.5%. The material sequenced was peripheral blood. The receptors were sampled from a man aged 45 to 65 with active COVID-19.

This rearrangement joins TRBV11-3 to TRBJ1-1; 7 bases line up with TRBD1. Germline CDR1 reads SGHNT; CDR2 reads YENEEA. The length of the CDR3 is 13 residues. Unmatched junction bases numbered 5, after V lost 5 bases and J lost 5 bases. CDR3: CASSRTGQTEAFF. CDR3 DNA sequence: TGTGCCAGCAGCAGGACGGGACAGACTGAAGCTTTCTTT.

This clone appeared a single time. The V gene is TRBV27, the J gene TRBJ2-7, with TRBD1 as a possible D gene (6 bases). The germline gives CDR1 MNHEY, CDR2 SMNVEV (reference sequence). The germline V and J ends were trimmed by 8 bases and 5 bases, with 19 bases remaining between them. This CDR3 is 14 amino acids long. CDR3 sequence: CASGPQGFLHEQYF. Written as DNA, the CDR3 is TGTGCCAGCGGGCCACAGGGATTTCTCCACGAGCAGTACTTC.

The V call is TRBV7-8, the J call TRBJ2-5; D uncertain. V lost 5 bases and J lost 2, with 12 bases in between. From germline, CDR1 is SGHVS and CDR2 FQNEAQ. This CDR3 is built from 14 residues. CDR3 coding DNA: TGTGCCAGCAGCCCTCTGACAAGACAAGAGACCCAGTACTTC. It translates to CASSPLTRQETQYF.

V usage is TRBV25-1 and J usage is TRBJ2-7; 12 nucleotides line up with TRBD1. The trim removed 6 bases at V and 5 bases at J, leaving 8 bases unmatched. CDR3 length equals 15 residues. In germline, CDR1 is MGHDK, CDR2 SYGVNS. The CDR3 protein is CASRSSGTGGDEQYF. CDR3 DNA: TGTGCCAGCAGATCGTCCGGGACAGGGGGCGACGAGCAGTACTTC.

The genes are TRBV7-2 and TRBJ1-2; 9 bases match TRBD1. The CDR3 is 14 residues long. Germline values: CDR1 SGHTA, CDR2 FQGNSA. With 5 bases clipped from V and 4 bases from J, the junction kept 5 bases outside the gene matches. The CDR3 sequence: CASSPPQGAYGYTF. The CDR3 nucleotides read TGTGCCAGCAGCCCCCCACAGGGGGCCTATGGCTACACCTTC.

This chain links TRBV6-2 or TRBV6-3 with TRBJ1-1, with D possibly TRBD1 on 6 matching bases. The germline V gene has CDR1 MNHEY and CDR2 SVGEGT. V shed 2 bases and J shed 1 base, with 17 bases lying between them. The CDR3 spans 17 residues. The CDR3 is CASSYLQGKSANTEAFF. The CDR3 DNA sequence: TGTGCCAGCAGTTACCTTCAGGGGAAATCCGCGAACACTGAAGCTTTCTTT.

The V and J genes are TRBV4-1 and TRBJ2-1, with TRBD2 matching over 8 bases. The CDR3 contains 15 residues. Germline CDR1 reads MGHRA; CDR2 reads YSYEKL. After removal of 4 bases from V and 7 bases from J, the junction contained 9 bases not matched to a gene. The CDR3 DNA reads as TGCGCCAGCAGCCGACCACACTCGGGGGGGAATGAGCAGTTCTTC. Encoded protein: CASSRPHSGGNEQFF.

The gene calls are TRBV9 and TRBJ1-2, with TRBD1 matching over 10 bases. This CDR3 comprises 16 residues. With V trimmed by 3 bases and J by 6 bases, 11 bases remained unmatched. Germline V gene data show CDR1 as SGDLS and CDR2 as YYNGEE. CDR3 protein: CASSGQGARSTHGYTF. The CDR3 nucleotides read TGTGCCAGCAGCGGACAGGGGGCGCGGAGTACACATGGCTACACCTTC.

This clone was observed a handful of times. The V call is TRBV29-1, the J call TRBJ1-1, with a possible D match to TRBD1 (5 bases). This CDR3 contains 12 residues. Germline values: CDR1 SQVTM, CDR2 ANQGSEA. V lost 5 bases and J 5 bases, leaving 12 bases between the germline ends. The CDR3 region has the DNA TGCAGCGTTTCCTGGGAGGGGACTGAAGCTTTCTTT. Translation gives CSVSWEGTEAFF.

Here the CDR3 DNA reads TGTGCCAGCAGTCGGAAAGGGACAGGGGGCTTCGCAGATACGCAGTATTTT. It translates to CASSRKGTGGFADTQYF. V and J are TRBV11-3 and TRBJ2-3, with 12 bases aligning to TRBD1. The CDR3 covers 17 residues. CDR1 is SGHNT and CDR2 is YENEEA in the germline V gene. J was trimmed by 4 bases and V by 6 bases; bases with no gene match: 11.

This clone turned up a few times. The chain joins TRBV4-3 to TRBJ2-7; D call uncertain. Germline CDR1 and CDR2: LGHNA and YSLEER. V shed 4 bases and J shed 2 bases, with 12 bases lying between them. The CDR3 has 14 amino acids. In DNA form, the CDR3 reads TGCGCCAGCAGCCGTTCGGTTTTTCCCTACGAGCAGTACTTC. Protein: CASSRSVFPYEQYF.

This chain connects TRBV30 to TRBJ1-5; a weak D match, TRBD1 (5 bases). Trimming left V 8 bases short and J 0 bases short, with 20 bases between. Per germline, CDR1 GTSNPN and CDR2 SVGIG (reference sequence). The CDR3 consists of 16 residues. The CDR3 protein is CARTKSGGYSNQPQHF. In DNA, the CDR3 is TGTGCCAGGACGAAAAGCGGGGGATATAGCAATCAGCCCCAGCATTTT.

This clone showed up just once. CDR3 sequence: CASTQGQGAKDTQYF. DNA for the CDR3: TGTGCCAGCACCCAAGGACAGGGGGCGAAAGATACGCAGTATTTT. This chain joins TRBV7-9 and TRBJ2-3; 11 nucleotides agree with TRBD1. Germline assignment: CDR1 SEHNR and CDR2 FQNEAQ (reference sequence). The J segment lost 5 bases and the V segment lost 7 bases, leaving 8 bases of the junction unmatched. The CDR3 contains 15 residues.

This rearrangement joins TRBV28 to TRBJ2-7; TRBD1 is a possible D gene (6 bases). The V and J ends lost 6 bases and 0 bases respectively, with 12 bases between them. This CDR3 comprises 14 residues. Germline V gene lookup returns CDR1 MDHEN and CDR2 SYDVKM. As DNA, the CDR3 is TGTGCCAGCAGCCTAACAGGGTCCTCCTACGAGCAGTACTTC. Encoded protein: CASSLTGSSYEQYF.

The chain is built from TRBV4-2 and TRBJ1-2, with 7 bases identical to TRBD1. This CDR3 has 16 amino acids. V shed 1 base and J 6 bases; nucleotides not matched to a gene: 11. Germline V lookup: CDR1 LGHNA, CDR2 YNFKEQ. The CDR3 coding sequence is TGTGCCAGCAGCCAAGCAACCAACTGGGACAGCCATGGCTACACCTTC. Protein: CASSQATNWDSHGYTF.

This clone occurred a few times. The J gene is TRBJ2-7, the V gene TRBV2; 7 bases agree with TRBD1. The CDR3 length is 14 residues. J lost 1 base, V lost 5 bases, and 5 bases had no gene match. Germline loops: CDR1 SNHLY, CDR2 FYNNEI. The CDR3 coding sequence is TGTGCCAGCAGTCCAGGGGGTCGTTCCTACGAGCAGTACTTC. It encodes CASSPGGRSYEQYF.

This clone occurred once. The rearrangement uses TRBV5-4 and TRBJ2-3, with 9 bases that match TRBD2. V gave up 0 bases and J gave up 0 bases; unmatched junction bases: 2. CDR1 and CDR2 from the germline V gene are SGHNT and YYREEE (reference sequence). This CDR3 region has 16 residues. This chain's CDR3 is CASSLGAGGSTDTQYF. CDR3 DNA: TGTGCCAGCAGCTTGGGAGCGGGGGGCAGCACAGATACGCAGTATTTT.

The chain links TRBV27 to TRBJ1-1; TRBD1 matches at 7 bases. This CDR3 comprises 15 residues. Germline V gene lookup returns CDR1 MNHEY and CDR2 SMNVEV (reference sequence). The trim removed 6 bases at V and 1 base at J, leaving 8 bases unmatched. DNA for the CDR3: TGTGCCAGCAGGATAAACAGGGGAGGGAACACTGAAGCTTTCTTT. Its protein product is CASRINRGGNTEAFF.

The chain has TRBV4-1 and TRBJ1-5, with TRBD1 identical over 9 bases. V was pared by 9 bases and J by 0 bases, with 6 bases of the junction left unmatched. Germline-derived CDR1 and CDR2 are MGHRA and YSYEKL. The CDR3 extends over 15 amino acids. CDR3 sequence reads: CARPQGAGSNQPQHF. Here the CDR3 DNA reads TGCGCCAGGCCACAGGGGGCCGGTAGCAATCAGCCCCAGCATTTT.

This chain joins TRBV7-3 and TRBJ1-1; D possibly corresponds to TRBD1 (6 bases). V gave up 2 bases and J gave up 3 bases, with 13 bases separating them. The CDR3 covers 15 residues. From germline, CDR1 is SGHTA and CDR2 FQGTGA. Here the CDR3 reads CASSLQTGVDTEAFF. The DNA of the CDR3 is TGTGCCAGCAGCTTACAGACAGGAGTAGACACTGAAGCTTTCTTT.

The rearrangement uses TRBV19 and TRBJ1-4, with D hard to call. Germline V CDR1 and CDR2: LNHDA, SQIVND (reference sequence). CDR3 size: 15 residues. V lost 6 bases, J lost 0 bases, and 11 bases lay in between. CDR3 region: CASSPGSTTNEKLFF. DNA for the CDR3: TGTGCCAGTAGCCCGGGGTCTACAACTAATGAAAAACTGTTTTTT.

This chain uses TRBV29-1 with TRBJ1-2, with 10 positions matching TRBD1. CDR3 length equals 15 residues. V gave up 3 bases and J gave up 0 bases; unmatched junction bases: 4. CDR1 SQVTM and CDR2 ANQGSEA come from the germline V gene. The CDR3 nucleotides read TGCAGCGTTGACTCAGGGACAGGGGCTAACTATGGCTACACCTTC. This sequence encodes CSVDSGTGANYGYTF.

The chain is built from TRBV19 and TRBJ1-1; 7 bases are a match to TRBD1. J lost 0 bases, V lost 3 bases, and 7 bases had no gene match. Germline V gene sequence: CDR1 LNHDA, CDR2 SQIVND (reference sequence). This CDR3 has 16 amino acids. CDR3 in amino acids: CASSIARDRMNTEAFF. The DNA of the CDR3 is TGTGCCAGTAGTATTGCTCGGGACAGAATGAACACTGAAGCTTTCTTT.

The V call is TRBV5-4, the J call TRBJ2-7; 7 nucleotides agree with TRBD2. The ends lost 1 base at V and 3 bases at J; junction bases unmatched: 7. This CDR3 is built from 15 residues. Germline values: CDR1 SGHNT, CDR2 YYREEE (reference sequence). CDR3 bases: TGTGCCAGCAGCTTGAAGGGGACTATGTACTACGAGCAGTACTTC. This sequence encodes CASSLKGTMYYEQYF.

This clone was observed a single time. The gene calls are TRBV7-2 and TRBJ2-2; TRBD2 matches 10 bases. V lost 5 bases, J lost 1 base, and 4 bases stayed unmatched. The CDR3 length is 16 residues. Looked up from germline, CDR1 is SGHTA and CDR2 is FQGNSA. The CDR3 loop reads CASSPIAGGNTGELFF. CDR3 nucleotide sequence: TGTGCCAGCAGCCCCATAGCGGGAGGGAACACCGGGGAGCTGTTTTTT.

The rearrangement uses TRBV15 and TRBJ1-5; 8 bases match TRBD1. This CDR3 comprises 14 residues. CDR1 is LNHNV, CDR2 YYDKDF, per germline (reference sequence). V lost 6 bases and J lost 7; bases outside the gene matches: 8. The CDR3 sequence: CATSGGQGRQPQHF. In nucleotides, the CDR3 is TGTGCCACCAGTGGCGGACAGGGAAGACAGCCCCAGCATTTT.

V gene TRBV5-5 combines with J gene TRBJ2-4; 8 bases agree with TRBD1. This CDR3 region has 18 residues. Trimming removed 1 base from V and 1 base from J; junction bases left unmatched: 10. CDR1 and CDR2 (germline): SGHKS, YYEKEE (reference sequence). CDR3 DNA: TGTGCCAGCAGCTTGCAGGGGGCAAGCATTACGGCCAAAAACATTCAGTACTTC. Translated, it gives CASSLQGASITAKNIQYF.